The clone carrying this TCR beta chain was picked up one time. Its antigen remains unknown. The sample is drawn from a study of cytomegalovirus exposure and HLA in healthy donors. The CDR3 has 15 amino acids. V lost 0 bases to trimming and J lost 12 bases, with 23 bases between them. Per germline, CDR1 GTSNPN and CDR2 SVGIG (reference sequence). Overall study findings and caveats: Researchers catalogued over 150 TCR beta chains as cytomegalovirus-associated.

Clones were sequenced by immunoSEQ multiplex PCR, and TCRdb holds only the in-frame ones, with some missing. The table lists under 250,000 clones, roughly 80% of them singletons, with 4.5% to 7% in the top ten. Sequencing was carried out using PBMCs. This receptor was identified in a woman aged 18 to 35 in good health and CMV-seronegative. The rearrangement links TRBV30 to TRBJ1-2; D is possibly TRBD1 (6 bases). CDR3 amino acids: CAWSVRGAGTLPDTF. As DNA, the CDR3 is TGTGCCTGGAGTGTACGGGGGGCGGGGACCCTTCCGGACACCTTC.